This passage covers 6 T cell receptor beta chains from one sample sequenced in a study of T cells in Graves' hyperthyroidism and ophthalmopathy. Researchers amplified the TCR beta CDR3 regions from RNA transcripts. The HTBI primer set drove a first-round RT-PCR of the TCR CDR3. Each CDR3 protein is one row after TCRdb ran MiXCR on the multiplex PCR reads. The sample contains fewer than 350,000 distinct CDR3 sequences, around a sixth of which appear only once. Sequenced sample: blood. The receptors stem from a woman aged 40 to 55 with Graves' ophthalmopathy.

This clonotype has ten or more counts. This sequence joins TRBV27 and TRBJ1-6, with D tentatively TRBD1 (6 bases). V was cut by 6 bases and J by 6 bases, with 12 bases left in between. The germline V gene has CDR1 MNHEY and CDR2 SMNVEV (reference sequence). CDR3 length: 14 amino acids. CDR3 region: CASRGQPTNSPLHF. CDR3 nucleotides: TGTGCCAGCAGAGGACAGCCGACTAATTCACCCCTCCACTTT.

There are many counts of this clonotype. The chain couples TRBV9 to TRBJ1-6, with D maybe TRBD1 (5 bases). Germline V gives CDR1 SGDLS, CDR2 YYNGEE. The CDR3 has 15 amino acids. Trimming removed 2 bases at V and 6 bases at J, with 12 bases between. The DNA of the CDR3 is TGTGCCAGCAGCGTGTCCGGGGGGATTAATTCACCCCTCCACTTT. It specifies CASSVSGGINSPLHF.

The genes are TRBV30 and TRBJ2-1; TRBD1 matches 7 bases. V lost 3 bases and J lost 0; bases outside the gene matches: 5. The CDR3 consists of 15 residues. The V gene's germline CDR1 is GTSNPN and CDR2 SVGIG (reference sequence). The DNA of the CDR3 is TGTGCCTGGAGAACCCCAGGGGGCTCCTACAATGAGCAGTTCTTC. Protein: CAWRTPGGSYNEQFF.

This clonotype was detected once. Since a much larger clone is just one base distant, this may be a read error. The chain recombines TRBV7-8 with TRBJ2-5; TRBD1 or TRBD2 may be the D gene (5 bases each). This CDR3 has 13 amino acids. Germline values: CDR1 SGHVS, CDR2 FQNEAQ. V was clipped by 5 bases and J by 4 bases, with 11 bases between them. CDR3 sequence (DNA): TGTGCCAGCAGCCCCGGGGCCATAGAGACCCAGTACTTC. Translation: CASSPGAIETQYF.

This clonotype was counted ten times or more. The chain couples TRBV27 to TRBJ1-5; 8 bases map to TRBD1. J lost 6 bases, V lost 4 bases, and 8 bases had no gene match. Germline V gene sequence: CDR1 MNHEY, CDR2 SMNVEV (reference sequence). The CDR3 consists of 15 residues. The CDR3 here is CASSSSDRVIQPQHF. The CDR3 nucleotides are TGTGCCAGCAGTTCGTCGGACAGGGTGATTCAGCCCCAGCATTTT.

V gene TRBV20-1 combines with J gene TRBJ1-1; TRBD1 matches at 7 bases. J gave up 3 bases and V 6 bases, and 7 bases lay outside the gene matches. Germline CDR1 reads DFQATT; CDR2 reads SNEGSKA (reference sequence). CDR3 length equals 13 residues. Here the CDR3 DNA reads TGCAGTGCGAAGGGGGCGGTAGACACTGAAGCTTTCTTT. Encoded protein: CSAKGAVDTEAFF.